Listed below are T cell receptor beta chains from one sample, sequenced in a study of cytomegalovirus exposure and HLA in healthy donors. Libraries were prepared by immunoSEQ multiplex PCR; TCRdb keeps only in-frame clonotypes and omits some of them. This table has about 120,000 clones, roughly 90% appearing once. Material for sequencing was PBMCs. The receptors were sampled from a woman aged 18 to 35 in good health and CMV-seronegative. Each CDR3 is given with its conserved first and last residue. D genes are given only for firm matches. Clone size appears in some rows only: once, few, many, or a class for an expanded clone.

V: TRBV14
size: NA
D: TRBD2
J: TRBJ2-1
DNA: TGTGCCAGCAGCCAATGGCGGGGGGACTACAATGAGCAGTTCTTC
CDR3: CASSQWRGDYNEQFF

V: TRBV6-5
size: NA
D: NA
J: TRBJ1-3
DNA: TGTGCCACCTCCCCCCGGACTCAATCTGGAAACACCATATATTTT
CDR3: CATSPRTQSGNTIYF

V: TRBV6-5
size: NA
D: TRBD1
J: TRBJ2-7
DNA: TGTGCCAGCAGTCCCCCCGGGACAGGGGAACACGAGCAGTACTTC
CDR3: CASSPPGTGEHEQYF

V: TRBV5-6
size: NA
D: TRBD2
J: TRBJ2-7
DNA: TGTGCCAGCAGCGCACTAGCGGGCCTCTACGAGCAGTACTTC
CDR3: CASSALAGLYEQYF

V: TRBV5-1
size: NA
D: NA
J: TRBJ1-5
DNA: TGCGCCAGCAGCCTGGGGTACGGTAGCAATCAGCCCCAGCATTTT
CDR3: CASSLGYGSNQPQHF

V: TRBV9
size: NA
D: TRBD1
J: TRBJ2-7
DNA: TGTGCCAGCAGCGTAGGGGGGGGACAGGGCTCCCTAATCTCCTACGAGCAGTACTTC
CDR3: CASSVGGGQGSLISYEQYF

V: TRBV4-3
size: NA
D: TRBD1
J: TRBJ2-1
DNA: TGCGCCAGCAGCCAACCAGACAGGGTTAGCGAGCAGTTCTTC
CDR3: CASSQPDRVSEQFF

V: TRBV6-5
size: NA
D: NA
J: TRBJ2-5
DNA: TGTGCCAGCAGGCACAGCGCACAGGGCCGAGAGACCCAGTACTTC
CDR3: CASRHSAQGRETQYF

V: TRBV5-6
size: NA
D: NA
J: TRBJ1-5
DNA: TGTGCCAGCAGCGGGGAGCGGCCCCAGCATTTT
CDR3: CASSGERPQHF

V: TRBV2
size: NA
D: TRBD2
J: TRBJ2-6
DNA: TGTGCCAGCAGTGCTCTAGCGGGGTCTGGGGCCAACGTCCTGACTTTC
CDR3: CASSALAGSGANVLTF

V: TRBV4-3
size: NA
D: TRBD1
J: TRBJ2-1
DNA: TGCGCCAGCAGCCGACCGGACAGGATCAATGAGCAGTTCTTC
CDR3: CASSRPDRINEQFF

V: TRBV4-3
size: once
D: NA
J: TRBJ2-7
DNA: TGCGCCAGCAGCCAAGAAGGAGGAAACGAGCAGTACTTC
CDR3: CASSQEGGNEQYF

V: TRBV7-7
size: few
D: TRBD1
J: TRBJ2-7
DNA: TGTGCTAGCAGTCCCGGACAGGGTTCGACGCAGTACTTC
CDR3: CASSPGQGSTQYF

V: TRBV5-1
size: NA
D: NA
J: TRBJ2-7
DNA: TGCGCCAGCAGCTTTAACAGGCCCGTACCGCAGTACTTC
CDR3: CASSFNRPVPQYF

V: TRBV4-1
size: NA
D: NA
J: TRBJ2-3
DNA: TGCGCCAGCAGCCAACTAGATAGCACAGATACGCAGTATTTT
CDR3: CASSQLDSTDTQYF

V: TRBV7-2
size: once
D: TRBD1
J: TRBJ1-2
DNA: TGTGCCAGCAGCTTCTACCGACAGGGAGGTGGCTACACCTTC
CDR3: CASSFYRQGGGYTF

V: TRBV11-2
size: NA
D: NA
J: TRBJ1-2
DNA: TGTGCCAGCAGCTTGAGGCAGGGTTATGGCTACACCTTC
CDR3: CASSLRQGYGYTF

V: TRBV30
size: once
D: NA
J: TRBJ2-3
DNA: TGTGCCTGGAGAGGGGGTTTGCCAGATACGCAGTATTTT
CDR3: CAWRGGLPDTQYF

V: TRBV5-4
size: many
D: TRBD2
J: TRBJ2-1
DNA: TGTGCCAGCAGCTTGGCGACTAGCTTCGGGAATGAGCAGTTCTTC
CDR3: CASSLATSFGNEQFF

V: TRBV5-1
size: NA
D: NA
J: TRBJ2-3
DNA: TGCGCCAGCAGCTTGGCCCGTTGGGCGGGACTGGGCACAGATACGCAGTATTTT
CDR3: CASSLARWAGLGTDTQYF

V: TRBV27
size: few
D: NA
J: TRBJ1-2
DNA: TGTGCCAGCAGTTCCCGCGGACAGCTCTATGGCTACACCTTC
CDR3: CASSSRGQLYGYTF

V: TRBV28
size: NA
D: NA
J: TRBJ1-2
DNA: TGTGCCAGCAGGTTACGACTATATGGCTACACCTTC
CDR3: CASRLRLYGYTF

V: TRBV2
size: NA
D: TRBD1
J: TRBJ2-5
DNA: TGTGCCAGCACCTGGGACAGCAGAGAGACCCAGTACTTC
CDR3: CASTWDSRETQYF

V: TRBV6-1
size: NA
D: NA
J: TRBJ1-2
DNA: TGTGCCAGCAGTGAAGCTACGGACTTGGGTGGCTACACCTTC
CDR3: CASSEATDLGGYTF

V: TRBV5-4
size: NA
D: NA
J: TRBJ1-2
DNA: TGTGCCAGCAGCTTGGACCCACAGAATAACTATGGCTACACCTTC
CDR3: CASSLDPQNNYGYTF

V: TRBV5-1
size: NA
D: NA
J: TRBJ2-7
DNA: TGCGCCAGCAGCTTGACCGGGTACGAGCAGTACTTC
CDR3: CASSLTGYEQYF

V: TRBV5-6
size: NA
D: TRBD1
J: TRBJ1-2
DNA: TGTGCCAGCAGCCCGGGTACAGGGGAATATGGCTACACCTTC
CDR3: CASSPGTGEYGYTF

V: TRBV18
size: NA
D: NA
J: TRBJ1-2
DNA: TGTGCCAGCTCACCACCGTCAGGGGCCGGCTATGGCTACACCTTC
CDR3: CASSPPSGAGYGYTF